The 31 T cell receptor beta chains below come from one sample, sequenced in a study of beta chain features in type 1 diabetes. Overall study findings and caveats: In all four CD4+ subsets, TCRB CDR3 length was significantly, moderately reduced in type 1 diabetes.

These TCRs are of unknown antigen specificity. The isolated RNA, all of it, was reverse transcribed, so expressed TCRB transcripts were what got sequenced. Assay: immunoSEQ multiplex PCR; the TCRdb copy retains only in-frame clones and omits some. The repertoire includes roughly 230,000 clones, 11% of them detected once, and 0.017% sits in the top ten. Sequenced sample: naive CD4+ T cells from blood. These receptors were taken from a man in his thirties or forties with type 1 diabetes.

This clone has a handful of counts. The rearrangement links TRBV19 to TRBJ1-5; the match to TRBD1 covers 7 bases. Germline lookup yields CDR1 LNHDA and CDR2 SQIVND (reference sequence). CDR3 length: 14 amino acids. Trimming cost V 3 bases and J 7 bases; bases outside gene matches: 6. CDR3 loop: CASSIDRVGQPQHF. CDR3 sequence (DNA): TGTGCCAGTAGTATTGACAGGGTAGGGCAGCCCCAGCATTTT. Full variable domain (missing parts from reference TRBV19 and TRBJ1-5): DGGITQSPKYLFRKEGQNVTLSCEQNLNHDAMYWYRQDPGQGLRLIYYSQIVNDFQKGDIAEGYSVSREKKESFPLTVTSAQKNPTAFYLCASSIDRVGQPQHFGDGTRLSIL.

This clone showed up just a few times. CDR3 DNA: TGCGCCAGCAGCAGGTGGACAGGGGGCGAAACTAATGAAAAACTGTTTTTT. Its protein product is CASSRWTGGETNEKLFF. This rearrangement joins TRBV4-1 to TRBJ1-4; 11 bases align to TRBD1. This CDR3 comprises 17 residues. J gave up 1 base and V 5 bases, and 6 bases lay outside the gene matches. Germline V gives CDR1 MGHRA, CDR2 YSYEKL.

The gene calls are TRBV28 and TRBJ2-6, with D tentatively TRBD2 (6 bases). This CDR3 contains 16 residues. The germline CDR1 and CDR2 sequences are MDHEN and SYDVKM. V was shortened by 6 bases and J by 4 bases, with 16 bases between the two germline ends. CDR3 DNA: TGTGCCAGCAGACGGGGGATACAGGTCGGGGCCAACGTCCTGACTTTC. This gives the protein CASRRGIQVGANVLTF.

This clone has only a few counts. The chain joins TRBV4-1 to TRBJ2-7; 11 nucleotides match TRBD2. This CDR3 is 17 amino acids long. From germline, CDR1 is MGHRA and CDR2 YSYEKL. V trimming: 0 bases; J trimming: 1 base; junction bases outside the gene matches: 5. The CDR3 DNA follows: TGCGCCAGCAGCCAAGACTATGGACTAGCGGGTTCCTACGAGCAGTACTTC. Translated, it gives CASSQDYGLAGSYEQYF.

This clone was picked up a small number of times. This chain joins TRBV5-6 and TRBJ2-1, with a weak D call TRBD2 (6 bases). The CDR3 runs to 18 residues. Germline V gene sequence: CDR1 SGHDT, CDR2 YYEEEE. The V and J ends lost 4 bases and 2 bases respectively, with 22 bases between them. CDR3 sequence: CASSVLGGSGGTYNEQFF. CDR3 in DNA: TGTGCCAGCAGCGTGTTAGGTGGAAGCGGAGGGACCTACAATGAGCAGTTCTTC.

The chain combines TRBV30 with TRBJ2-4; 8 nucleotides line up with TRBD1. Germline trimming cut 3 bases from V and 0 bases from J; bases unmatched to any gene: 4. The CDR3 covers 15 residues. CDR1 is GTSNPN and CDR2 is SVGIG in the germline V gene (reference sequence). The CDR3 region has the DNA TGTGCCTGGAGGGACAGGGAAATAGCCAAAAACATTCAGTACTTC. Translating it yields CAWRDREIAKNIQYF.

This clone was picked up a small number of times. The chain employs TRBV28 and TRBJ2-6, with TRBD1 matching over 10 bases. CDR1 MDHEN and CDR2 SYDVKM come from the germline V gene. This CDR3 has 17 amino acids. J gave up 3 bases and V 5 bases, and 7 bases lay outside the gene matches. The CDR3 sequence is CASSPGTGAVGANVLTF. The CDR3 DNA reads as TGTGCCAGCAGTCCCGGGACAGGGGCGGTTGGGGCCAACGTCCTGACTTTC.

This clone turned up a few times. The chain uses TRBV29-1 and TRBJ1-1; D unclear. Germline lookup yields CDR1 SQVTM and CDR2 ANQGSEA. V was cut by 4 bases and J by 0 bases, with 9 bases left in between. The CDR3 runs 13 residues. The CDR3 DNA is TGCAGCGTTGTAGTCGTTATGAACACTGAAGCTTTCTTT. Translation: CSVVVVMNTEAFF. Combining the CDR3 with reference TRBV29-1 and TRBJ1-1 gives the whole variable domain SAVISQKPSRDICQRGTSLTIQCQVDSQVTMMFWYRQQPGQSLTLIATANQGSEATYESGFVIDKFPISRPNLTFSTLTVSNMSPEDSSIYLCSVVVVMNTEAFFGQGTRLTVV.

This clone was found a few times. The rearrangement joins TRBV9 to TRBJ2-3; 7 bases fit TRBD1. Germline V gene data show CDR1 as SGDLS and CDR2 as YYNGEE. The CDR3 loop spans 15 amino acids. Losses at the gene ends were 7 bases for V and 6 bases for J; bases not matched to a gene: 14. Here the CDR3 reads CASSQLEGAGDTQYF. DNA for the CDR3: TGTGCCAGCTCCCAGTTAGAGGGGGCCGGGGATACGCAGTATTTT.

The chain carries TRBV15 and TRBJ1-5; weak D call: TRBD1 (6 bases). Per germline, CDR1 LNHNV and CDR2 YYDKDF (reference sequence). Trimming removed 1 base at V and 5 bases at J, with 12 bases between. The CDR3 spans 15 residues. The CDR3 protein is CATSRARDNYQPQHF. DNA for the CDR3: TGTGCCACCAGCAGAGCCCGGGACAACTATCAGCCCCAGCATTTT.

The chain uses TRBV5-1 and TRBJ2-1, with TRBD2 matching 8 bases. V lost 0 bases and J lost 5; bases outside the gene matches: 4. The CDR3 has 15 amino acids. Germline assignment: CDR1 SGHRS and CDR2 YFSETQ. The CDR3 here is CASSLVGGGNNEQFF. Here the CDR3 DNA reads TGCGCCAGCAGCTTGGTCGGGGGGGGAAACAATGAGCAGTTCTTC.

The chain carries TRBV9 and TRBJ1-2; TRBD1 is a possible D gene (6 bases). V was clipped by 4 bases and J by 4 bases, with 14 bases between them. This CDR3 spans 14 amino acids. Germline V lookup: CDR1 SGDLS, CDR2 YYNGEE. The CDR3 region is CASSPDRIGYGYTF. The CDR3, as DNA: TGTGCCAGCAGCCCTGACAGGATCGGCTATGGCTACACCTTC. Complete variable domain (other parts from reference TRBV9 and TRBJ1-2): DSGVTQTPKHLITATGQRVTLRCSPRSGDLSVYWYQQSLDQGLQFLIQYYNGEERAKGNILERFSAQQFPDLHSELNLSSLELGDSALYFCASSPDRIGYGYTFGSGTRLTVV.

Here the CDR3 reads CASSQVGLAGSGEQFF. In DNA form, the CDR3 reads TGCGCCAGCAGCCAAGTCGGGCTAGCGGGGTCAGGTGAGCAGTTCTTC. The chain links TRBV4-1 to TRBJ2-1, with 9 bases lining up with TRBD2. The trim removed 1 base at V and 9 bases at J, leaving 10 bases unmatched. The CDR3 has 16 residues. Germline V gene data show CDR1 as MGHRA and CDR2 as YSYEKL.

This clone was counted between two and nine times. This rearrangement joins TRBV7-9 to TRBJ2-3; D may be TRBD1 (6 bases). This CDR3 comprises 12 residues. Trimming pared 8 bases from V and 7 bases from J, leaving 13 bases between. The germline gives CDR1 SEHNR, CDR2 FQNEAQ (reference sequence). The CDR3 region has the DNA TGTGCCAGCGGCCCGGACAGTTATACGCAGTATTTT. Protein product: CASGPDSYTQYF.

V is TRBV9 and J is TRBJ1-1; TRBD1 matches 9 bases. The CDR3 runs to 16 residues. V trimming: 3 bases; J trimming: 9 bases; junction bases outside the gene matches: 15. Germline assignment: CDR1 SGDLS and CDR2 YYNGEE. CDR3 bases: TGTGCCAGCAGCGATCCGCTTGACCGGACAGGGGAAAAAGCTTTCTTT. Protein: CASSDPLDRTGEKAFF.

CDR3 nucleotide sequence: TGTGCCACCAGTAAACAGGGCAATCAGCCCCAGCATTTT. Translating gives CATSKQGNQPQHF. This chain joins TRBV15 and TRBJ1-5; the D gene is possibly TRBD1 (5 bases). CDR3 length: 13 residues. Germline V gene lookup returns CDR1 LNHNV and CDR2 YYDKDF (reference sequence). V dropped 6 bases and J dropped 2 bases, with 8 bases sitting between them.

This clone was picked up a small number of times. V gene TRBV9 combines with J gene TRBJ2-1; D gene unclear. Germline CDR1 reads SGDLS; CDR2 reads YYNGEE. The CDR3 sequence is 13 residues long. V was cut by 0 bases and J by 8 bases, with 9 bases left in between. CDR3 sequence: CASSVAPPDEQFF. The CDR3 DNA sequence: TGTGCCAGCAGCGTAGCCCCCCCCGATGAGCAGTTCTTC.

This clone has more than one count but fewer than ten. The chain carries TRBV28 and TRBJ1-1; 8 positions agree with TRBD1. This CDR3 region has 15 residues. J gave up 6 bases and V 2 bases, and 8 bases lay outside the gene matches. CDR1 is MDHEN and CDR2 is SYDVKM in the germline V gene. The CDR3 coding sequence is TGTGCCAGCAGTTTACCCGGACAGGGCGGGCCTGAAGCTTTCTTT. It codes for CASSLPGQGGPEAFF.

About this clone itself: One end of the junction fails to match germline, which may point to a read error. Here the CDR3 DNA reads TGTGCCAGCAGCGTAGTTGAGACAGGGGTTTGTATCTTC. As protein: CASSVVETGVCIF. The chain employs TRBV9 and TRBJ2-1; 8 bases fit TRBD1. CDR1 SGDLS and CDR2 YYNGEE come from the germline V gene. CDR3 length equals 13 residues.

This clone has more than one count but fewer than ten. This chain's CDR3 is CASSDPLRGRNEQFF. DNA of the CDR3: TGTGCCAGCAGTGACCCCCTGCGGGGTCGGAATGAGCAGTTCTTC. V is TRBV6-4 and J is TRBJ2-1, with D tentatively TRBD2 (6 bases). The CDR3 runs 15 residues. V lost 2 bases and J 7 bases, leaving 15 bases between the germline ends. The germline gives CDR1 MRHNA, CDR2 SNTAGT.

In this sample, this clone turned up a few times. V is TRBV4-1 and J is TRBJ2-3; 9 bases match TRBD2. The germline gives CDR1 MGHRA, CDR2 YSYEKL. V lost 4 bases to trimming and J lost 1 base; unmatched junction nucleotides: 6. The CDR3 totals 16 residues. In DNA, the CDR3 is TGCGCCAGCAGCCGCCAAAAGCGGGGGGGCACAGATACGCAGTATTTT. Protein sequence: CASSRQKRGGTDTQYF.

This clone came up a few times. The rearrangement links TRBV7-2 to TRBJ2-5; D call uncertain. V dropped 6 bases and J dropped 5 bases, with 13 bases sitting between them. CDR3 length: 13 residues. Germline CDR1 reads SGHTA; CDR2 reads FQGNSA. Here the CDR3 DNA reads TGTGCCAGCAGACCAGCGAGCCGGGAGACCCAGTACTTC. Translating gives CASRPASRETQYF.

The J gene is TRBJ1-6, the V gene TRBV12-5; possible D gene TRBD1, 6 bases. Germline V lookup: CDR1 LGHNT, CDR2 FRNRAP. The CDR3 is 14 amino acids. V dropped 1 base and J dropped 10 bases, with 11 bases sitting between them. For the CDR3, the DNA is TGTGCTAGTGGTTTGGACAGGGTCTCCTCACCCCTCCACTTT. Residues: CASGLDRVSSPLHF. Filled out from reference TRBV12-5 and TRBJ1-6, the complete variable domain reads DARVTQTPRHKVTEMGQEVTMRCQPILGHNTVFWYRQTMMQGLELLAYFRNRAPLDDSGMPKDRFSAEMPDATLATLKIQPSEPRDSAVYFCASGLDRVSSPLHFGNGTRLTVT.

There are a few counts of this clone. This chain uses TRBV7-8 with TRBJ2-2, with unresolved D. Per germline, CDR1 SGHVS and CDR2 FQNEAQ. V was trimmed by 2 bases and J by 0 bases, leaving 10 bases between them. This CDR3 contains 16 residues. CDR3 in DNA: TGTGCCAGCAGCTTACCCGCTCCAGCGAACACCGGGGAGCTGTTTTTT. It translates to CASSLPAPANTGELFF.

The chain joins TRBV2 to TRBJ2-5; the match to TRBD1 covers 7 bases. Germline V gene data show CDR1 as SNHLY and CDR2 as FYNNEI. CDR3 length equals 15 residues. The trim removed 7 bases at V and 5 bases at J, leaving 13 bases unmatched. The CDR3 DNA is TGTGCCAGCACCCTCGGTACAGGGGCAGGCGAGACCCAGTACTTC. It encodes CASTLGTGAGETQYF.

There are a few counts of this clone. The rearrangement uses TRBV6-1 and TRBJ1-2; TRBD1 aligns across 10 bases. Germline V gene lookup returns CDR1 MNHNS and CDR2 SASEGT. CDR3 length equals 15 residues. V dropped 5 bases and J dropped 4; count of bases not matched to a gene: 7. CDR3: CASSPLGTGAYGYTF. In DNA form, the CDR3 reads TGTGCCAGCAGTCCACTAGGGACAGGGGCCTATGGCTACACCTTC.

This clone was seen a few times. The CDR3 region is CASSLSGTHTQYF. The CDR3 DNA is TGTGCCAGCAGTTTAAGCGGAACGCATACGCAGTATTTT. The genes are TRBV7-2 and TRBJ2-3; D is perhaps TRBD2 (5 bases). The germline V and J ends were trimmed by 6 bases and 7 bases, with 14 bases remaining between them. Germline V CDR1 and CDR2: SGHTA, FQGNSA. The CDR3 is 13 residues long.

This clone was counted a few times. The chain joins TRBV5-1 to TRBJ2-5; D might be TRBD2 (7 bases). CDR1 SGHRS and CDR2 YFSETQ come from the germline V gene. The CDR3 is made up of 16 amino acids. The V and J ends lost 0 bases and 3 bases respectively, with 15 bases between them. Here the CDR3 reads CASSLGVGGGKETQYF. Written as DNA, the CDR3 is TGCGCCAGCAGCTTGGGAGTCGGCGGGGGCAAAGAGACCCAGTACTTC.

The table lists this clone with a few counts. V gene TRBV20-1 combines with J gene TRBJ1-1, with a possible D match to TRBD1 (5 bases). The CDR3 has 11 amino acids. CDR1 is DFQATT, CDR2 SNEGSKA, per germline (reference sequence). The V end lost 3 bases, the J end lost 12 bases, and 14 bases lay between the germline ends. The DNA of the CDR3 is TGCAGTGCTAGGGGGGGGAGACTTTCTTTCTTT. Translating it yields CSARGGRLSFF.

This clone was observed a few times. Within the sample, other DNA sequences also encode this same CDR3. This chain joins TRBV19 and TRBJ2-3; no reliable D call. Germline V gives CDR1 LNHDA, CDR2 SQIVND (reference sequence). This CDR3 spans 13 amino acids. Trimming cost V 5 bases and J 2 bases, with 8 bases left between them. CDR3 amino acids: CASSPDFTDTQYF. CDR3 DNA: TGTGCCAGTAGTCCCGACTTCACAGATACGCAGTATTTT.

The V gene is TRBV6-6, the J gene TRBJ2-7, with a weak D call TRBD2 (5 bases). V was pared by 4 bases and J by 2 bases, with 12 bases between. The CDR3 contains 14 residues. Germline V lookup: CDR1 MNHNY, CDR2 SVGAGI (reference sequence). The chain's CDR3 is CASSSAGGAYEQYF. The CDR3 DNA is TGTGCCAGCAGTTCCGCAGGAGGAGCCTACGAGCAGTACTTC.